Given below is one T cell receptor (beta chain) in context. The target antigen is unknown. This specimen comes from a study of cytomegalovirus exposure and HLA in healthy donors. General study findings and limits: In a later analysis, at a false discovery rate of 0.05, roughly 17,000 TCR beta sequences matched HLA alleles.

In germline, CDR1 is SGHVS, CDR2 FNYEAQ. Unmatched junction bases numbered 2, after V lost 2 bases and J lost 4 bases. The CDR3 contains 14 residues. PCR was performed using 60 Vbeta and 13 Jbeta primers. TCRdb keeps only in-frame clones here, not all; method: immunoSEQ multiplex PCR. Of about 160,000 clones in the sample, less than 90% are singletons; the top ten hold nearly 2%. The sample consisted of PBMCs. The sequence was collected from a woman under 30 in good health and CMV-seronegative. The chain has TRBV7-6 and TRBJ1-1; 9 bases are shared with TRBD1. The CDR3 loop is CASSLKTGGTEAFF. The CDR3 region has the DNA TGTGCCAGCAGCTTAAAGACAGGGGGCACTGAAGCTTTCTTT.